This paragraph reports one T cell receptor (beta chain). The target antigen is unknown. This specimen belongs to a study of T cell responses to AZD1222 COVID-19 vaccine. Overall study results and limits: Seropositive AZD1222 recipients at baseline numbered only five or six. Repertoire collection took place solely once the T cell response had peaked. A mostly white British donor set with more females was recruited, and clonal diversity was possibly underestimated.

The method was immunoSEQ multiplex PCR; TCRdb's version includes in-frame clones alone and lacks a portion of them. This table has roughly 65,000 clones, 80% to 85% appearing once. Trimming shortened V by 6 bases and J by 5 bases, and 11 bases separated the two germline ends. The CDR3 is made up of 13 amino acids. The germline gives CDR1 SGHRS, CDR2 YFSETQ. The clonotype originates from an adult in good health. Sequenced here: peripheral blood, sampled on day 0 of AZD1222 vaccination. The rearrangement joins TRBV5-1 to TRBJ2-2; D gene unclear. CDR3 coding DNA: TGCGCCAGCAACCCCGAGGTTACCGGGGAGCTGTTTTTT. The encoded protein is CASNPEVTGELFF.